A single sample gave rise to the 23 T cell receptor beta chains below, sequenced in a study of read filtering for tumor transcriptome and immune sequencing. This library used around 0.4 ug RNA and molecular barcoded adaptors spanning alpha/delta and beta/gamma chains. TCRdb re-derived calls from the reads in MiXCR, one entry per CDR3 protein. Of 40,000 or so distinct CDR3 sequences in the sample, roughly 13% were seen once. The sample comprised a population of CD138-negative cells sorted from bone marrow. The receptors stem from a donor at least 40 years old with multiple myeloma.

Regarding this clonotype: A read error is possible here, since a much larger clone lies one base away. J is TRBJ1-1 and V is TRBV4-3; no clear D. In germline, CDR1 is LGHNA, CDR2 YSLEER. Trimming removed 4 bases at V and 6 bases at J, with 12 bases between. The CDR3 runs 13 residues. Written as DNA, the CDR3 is TGCGCCAGCAGCCCGACGGGAGGCGCTGAAGCTTTCTTT. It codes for CASSPTGGAEAFF.

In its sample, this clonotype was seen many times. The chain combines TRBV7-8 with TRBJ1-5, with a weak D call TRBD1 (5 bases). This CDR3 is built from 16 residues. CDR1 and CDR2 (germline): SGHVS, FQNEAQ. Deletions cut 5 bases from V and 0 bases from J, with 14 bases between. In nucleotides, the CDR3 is TGTGCCAGCAGCAAGACGTCAGGGATTAGCAATCAGCCCCAGCATTTT. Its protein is CASSKTSGISNQPQHF. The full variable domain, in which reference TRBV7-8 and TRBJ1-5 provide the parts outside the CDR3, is GAGVSQSPRYKVAKRGQDVALRCDPISGHVSLFWYQQALGQGPEFLTYFQNEAQLDKSGLPSDRFFAERPEGSVSTLKIQRTQQEDSAVYLCASSKTSGISNQPQHFGDGTRLSIL.

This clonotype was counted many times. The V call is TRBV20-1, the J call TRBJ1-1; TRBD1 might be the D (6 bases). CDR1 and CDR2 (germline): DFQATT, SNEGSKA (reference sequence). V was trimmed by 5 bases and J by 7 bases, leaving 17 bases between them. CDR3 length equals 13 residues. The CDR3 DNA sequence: TGCAGTGCTCCGAGAACAGGGTTAGGTGAAGCTTTCTTT. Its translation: CSAPRTGLGEAFF.

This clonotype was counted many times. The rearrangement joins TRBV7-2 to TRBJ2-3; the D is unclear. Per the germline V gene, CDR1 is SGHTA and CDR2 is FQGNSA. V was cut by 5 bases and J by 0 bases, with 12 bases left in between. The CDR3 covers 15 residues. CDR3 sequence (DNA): TGTGCCAGCAGCGCGACCCCCCTTAGCACAGATACGCAGTATTTT. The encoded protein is CASSATPLSTDTQYF.

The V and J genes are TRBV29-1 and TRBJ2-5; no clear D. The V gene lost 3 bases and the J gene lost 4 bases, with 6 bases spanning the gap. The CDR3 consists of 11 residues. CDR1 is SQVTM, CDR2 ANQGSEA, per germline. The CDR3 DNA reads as TGCAGCGTTGATGTCCCAGAGACCCAGTACTTC. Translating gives CSVDVPETQYF.

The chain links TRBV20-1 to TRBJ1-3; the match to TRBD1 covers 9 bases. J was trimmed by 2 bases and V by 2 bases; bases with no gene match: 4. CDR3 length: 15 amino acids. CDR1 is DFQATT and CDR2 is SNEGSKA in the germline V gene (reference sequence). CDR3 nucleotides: TGCAGTGCTAGAACCGGGACAGGGCCTGGAAACACCATATATTTT. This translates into CSARTGTGPGNTIYF.

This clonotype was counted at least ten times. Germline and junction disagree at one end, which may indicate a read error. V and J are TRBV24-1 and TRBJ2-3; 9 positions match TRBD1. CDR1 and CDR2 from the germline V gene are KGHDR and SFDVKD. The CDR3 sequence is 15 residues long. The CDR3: CATSDLGDREDTQYF. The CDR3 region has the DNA TGTGCCACCAGCGATTTAGGGGACAGGGAAGATACGCAGTATTTT.

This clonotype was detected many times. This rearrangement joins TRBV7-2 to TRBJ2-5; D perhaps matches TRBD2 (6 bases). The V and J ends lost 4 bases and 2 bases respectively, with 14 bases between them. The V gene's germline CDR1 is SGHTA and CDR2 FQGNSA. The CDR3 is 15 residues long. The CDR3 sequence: CASSYGTRKQETQYF. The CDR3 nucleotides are TGTGCCAGCAGCTACGGGACTCGAAAACAAGAGACCCAGTACTTC.

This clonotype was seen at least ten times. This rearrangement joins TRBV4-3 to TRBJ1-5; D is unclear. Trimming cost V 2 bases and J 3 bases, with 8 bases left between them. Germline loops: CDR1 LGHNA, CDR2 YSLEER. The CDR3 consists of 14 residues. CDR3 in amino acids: CASSQNRNNQPQHF. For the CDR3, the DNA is TGCGCCAGCAGCCAAAACAGAAACAATCAGCCCCAGCATTTT.

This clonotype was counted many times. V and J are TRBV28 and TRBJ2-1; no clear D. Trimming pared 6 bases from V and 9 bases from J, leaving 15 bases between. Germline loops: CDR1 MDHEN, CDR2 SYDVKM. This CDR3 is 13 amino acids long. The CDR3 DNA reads TGTGCCAGCAGCCCCCCCGCCTGGGGTGAGCAGTTCTTC. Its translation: CASSPPAWGEQFF.

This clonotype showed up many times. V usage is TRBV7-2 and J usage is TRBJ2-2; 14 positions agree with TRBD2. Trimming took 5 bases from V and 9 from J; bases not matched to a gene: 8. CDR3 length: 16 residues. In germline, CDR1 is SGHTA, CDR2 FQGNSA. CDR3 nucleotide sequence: TGTGCCAGCAGCCACGGGACTAGCGGGAGCTTCAGGGAGCTGTTTTTT. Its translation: CASSHGTSGSFRELFF.

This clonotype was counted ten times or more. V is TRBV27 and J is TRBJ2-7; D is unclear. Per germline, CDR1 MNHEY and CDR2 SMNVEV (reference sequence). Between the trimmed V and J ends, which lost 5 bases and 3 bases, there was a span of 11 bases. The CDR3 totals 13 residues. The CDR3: CASSVTGDYEQYF. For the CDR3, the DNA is TGTGCCAGCAGTGTGACTGGGGACTACGAGCAGTACTTC.

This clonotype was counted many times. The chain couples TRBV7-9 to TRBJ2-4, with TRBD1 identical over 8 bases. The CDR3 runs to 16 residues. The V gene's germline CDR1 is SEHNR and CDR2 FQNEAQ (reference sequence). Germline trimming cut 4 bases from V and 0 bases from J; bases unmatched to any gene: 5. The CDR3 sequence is CASSYDRGAAKNIQYF. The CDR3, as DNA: TGTGCCAGCAGCTATGACAGGGGAGCAGCCAAAAACATTCAGTACTTC.

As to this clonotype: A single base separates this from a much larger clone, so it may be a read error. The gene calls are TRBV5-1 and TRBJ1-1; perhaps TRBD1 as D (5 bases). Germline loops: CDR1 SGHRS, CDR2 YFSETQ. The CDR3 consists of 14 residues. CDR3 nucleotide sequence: TGCGCCAGCAGCGGATCCGGGGCGAACGCTGAAGCTTTCTTT. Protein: CASSGSGANAEAFF.

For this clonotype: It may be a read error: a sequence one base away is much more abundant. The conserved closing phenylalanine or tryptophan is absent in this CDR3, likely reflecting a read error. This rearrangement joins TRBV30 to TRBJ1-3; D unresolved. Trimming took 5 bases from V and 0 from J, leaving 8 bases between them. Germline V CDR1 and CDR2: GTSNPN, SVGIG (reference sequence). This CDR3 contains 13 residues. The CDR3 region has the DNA TGTGCCTGGTCGGTCTTCTCTGGAAACACCATATATTTA. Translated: CAWSVFSGNTIYL.

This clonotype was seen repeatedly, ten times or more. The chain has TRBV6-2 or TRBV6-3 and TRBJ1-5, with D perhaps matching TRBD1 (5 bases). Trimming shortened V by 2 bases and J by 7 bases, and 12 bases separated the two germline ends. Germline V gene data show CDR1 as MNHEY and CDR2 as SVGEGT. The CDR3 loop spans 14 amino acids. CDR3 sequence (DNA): TGTGCCAGCAGTTACACCAGGGTCCAGCAGCCCCAGCATTTT. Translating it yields CASSYTRVQQPQHF.

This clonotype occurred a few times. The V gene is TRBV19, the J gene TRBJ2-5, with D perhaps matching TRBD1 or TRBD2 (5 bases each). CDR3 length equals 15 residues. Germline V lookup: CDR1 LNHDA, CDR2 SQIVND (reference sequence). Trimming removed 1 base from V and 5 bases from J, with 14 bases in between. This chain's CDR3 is CASSIVRGMGETQYF. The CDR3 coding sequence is TGTGCCAGTAGTATAGTTCGGGGCATGGGGGAGACCCAGTACTTC.

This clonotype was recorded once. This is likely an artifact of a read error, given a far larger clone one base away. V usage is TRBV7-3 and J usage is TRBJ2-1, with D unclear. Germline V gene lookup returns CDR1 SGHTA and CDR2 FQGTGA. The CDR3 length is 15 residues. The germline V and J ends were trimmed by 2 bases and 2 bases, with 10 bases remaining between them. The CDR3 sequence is CASSLESPAYNEQFF. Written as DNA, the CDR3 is TGTGCCAGCAGCTTAGAAAGTCCAGCCTACAATGAGCAGTTCTTC.

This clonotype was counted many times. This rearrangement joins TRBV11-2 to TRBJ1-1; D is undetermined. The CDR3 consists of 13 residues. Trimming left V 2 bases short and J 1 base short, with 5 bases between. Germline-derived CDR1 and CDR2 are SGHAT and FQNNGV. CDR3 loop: CASSLRGNTEAFF. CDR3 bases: TGTGCCAGCAGCTTACGAGGGAACACTGAAGCTTTCTTT.

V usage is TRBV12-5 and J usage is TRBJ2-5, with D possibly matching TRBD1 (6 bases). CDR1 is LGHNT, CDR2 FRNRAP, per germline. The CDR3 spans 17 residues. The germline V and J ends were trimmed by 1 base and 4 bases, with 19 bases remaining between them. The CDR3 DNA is TGTGCTAGTGGTTTGGCCGTGATACAGGGCAGGCGAGAGACCCAGTACTTC. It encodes CASGLAVIQGRRETQYF.

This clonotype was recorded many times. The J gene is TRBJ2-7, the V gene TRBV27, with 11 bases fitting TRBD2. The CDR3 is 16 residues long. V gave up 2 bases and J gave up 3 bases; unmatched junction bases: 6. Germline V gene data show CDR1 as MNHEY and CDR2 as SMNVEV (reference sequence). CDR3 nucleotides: TGTGCCAGCAGTTTAGATGGACTAGCGGGCAGCTACGAGCAGTACTTC. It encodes CASSLDGLAGSYEQYF.

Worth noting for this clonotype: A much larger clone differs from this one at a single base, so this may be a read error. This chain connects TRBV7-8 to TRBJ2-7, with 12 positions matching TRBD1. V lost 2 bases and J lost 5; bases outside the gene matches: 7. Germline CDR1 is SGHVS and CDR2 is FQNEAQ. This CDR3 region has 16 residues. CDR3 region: CASSLTGTGGLHEQYF. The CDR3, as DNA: TGTGCCAGCAGCTTAACCGGGACAGGGGGCCTCCACGAGCAGTACTTC. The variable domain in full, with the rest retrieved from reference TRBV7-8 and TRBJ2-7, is GAGVSQSPRYKVAKRGQDVALRCDPISGHVSLFWYQQALGQGPEFLTYFQNEAQLDKSGLPSDRFFAERPEGSVSTLKIQRTQQEDSAVYLCASSLTGTGGLHEQYFGPGTRLTVT.

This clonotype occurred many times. The CDR3 nucleotides read TGCAGCGCTGAGACAGGGGGCCCCTACGAGCAGTACTTC. Amino acids: CSAETGGPYEQYF. The chain links TRBV29-1 to TRBJ2-7; 10 bases align to TRBD1. The CDR3 length is 13 residues. Germline CDR1 is SQVTM and CDR2 is ANQGSEA. V shed 7 bases and J 2 bases; nucleotides not matched to a gene: 5.